A single sample is the source of the 3 T cell receptor beta chains below, sequenced in a study of T cell responses to AZD1222 COVID-19 vaccine. The method was immunoSEQ multiplex PCR; TCRdb's version includes in-frame clones alone and lacks a portion of them. The sample yields over 120,000 clones, roughly 90% seen once. This specimen was peripheral blood, taken 28 days after the second AZD1222 dose. The receptors originated from an adult who received the AZD1222 COVID-19 vaccine.

V gene TRBV28 combines with J gene TRBJ2-1, with D maybe TRBD2 (5 bases). The germline CDR1 and CDR2 sequences are MDHEN and SYDVKM. The CDR3 loop spans 15 amino acids. Trimming removed 6 bases at V and 7 bases at J, with 19 bases between. Written as DNA, the CDR3 is TGTGCCAGCAGCTCATCCGGACGAGGGTGGAATGAGCAGTTCTTC. Translation: CASSSSGRGWNEQFF.

This chain connects TRBV25-1 to TRBJ2-1, with D perhaps TRBD2 (6 bases). Germline loops: CDR1 MGHDK, CDR2 SYGVNS. V was pared by 0 bases and J by 0 bases, with 12 bases between. This CDR3 has 17 residues. CDR3 DNA sequence: TGTGCCAGCAGTGAATATATAGGAGGGAGCTCCTACAATGAGCAGTTCTTC. Protein: CASSEYIGGSSYNEQFF.

The V call is TRBV9, the J call TRBJ1-3; D call uncertain. The V end lost 0 bases, the J end lost 0 bases, and 4 bases lay between the germline ends. Looked up from germline, CDR1 is SGDLS and CDR2 is YYNGEE. This CDR3 has 14 amino acids. The CDR3 region is CASSVENSGNTIYF. The CDR3 DNA reads as TGTGCCAGCAGCGTAGAAAACTCTGGAAACACCATATATTTT.